The sequence of this T cell receptor (beta chain) was determined in a study of T-cell memory formation after mild COVID-19. On the study more broadly: Each donor largely had its own TCR clusters. The study, taken as a whole, reports: There was no confirmation that second-wave clones peaking on day 37 were SARS-CoV-2 specific. Later expanders leaned toward CD4+, whereas clones contracting from day 15 to 85 were balanced CD4/CD8.

Germline CDR1 and CDR2: MNHEY and SVGAGI. Deletions cut 6 bases from V and 0 bases from J, with 15 bases between. The CDR3 has 17 residues. With regard to this clonotype: What it recognizes is unknown.

Sample barcodes and UMIs were carried by the TCR alpha and TCR beta cDNA libraries that 5'RACE generated with constant-segment primers. Each CDR3 protein gets one entry after TCRdb re-called the 5' RACE reads with MiXCR. The sample includes some 320,000 distinct CDR3 sequences, around an eighth of them seen just once. The material sequenced was PBMCs or a T cell subset sorted from them (not recorded which). This chain connects TRBV6-5 to TRBJ1-6; perhaps TRBD1 as D (6 bases). The clonotype was recovered from a man between 18 and 29 years old who had mild COVID-19 (a few samples of this study predate the infection). Cell type and time point are not known. CDR3 in amino acids: CASSLDSFSSYNSPLHF. CDR3 sequence (DNA): TGTGCCAGCAGCCTGGACAGCTTTAGCTCCTATAATTCACCCCTCCACTTT.